Detailed here is one T cell receptor beta chain. Its antigen remains unknown. CDR1 is MNHEY and CDR2 is SMNVEV in the germline V gene (reference sequence). The CDR3 is 16 amino acids. The V and J ends lost 5 bases and 5 bases, in that order; junction bases with no gene match: 8. Profiling relied on immunoSEQ multiplex PCR, and the TCRdb table lists in-frame clones only, not all of them. The table shows some 150,000 clones, with about nine tenths occurring only once. This sample stems from a study of cytomegalovirus exposure and HLA in healthy donors. Broader study findings: First-cohort TCR clusters were later found to tend to co-occur in the 120 or so validation repertoires. The study put 150 to 200 TCR beta chains on its list as cytomegalovirus-associated.

Material for sequencing was PBMCs. This rearrangement joins TRBV27 to TRBJ1-5, with 11 nucleotides matching TRBD1. This sequence was found in a man aged 18 to 35 in good health and CMV-seronegative. Written as DNA, the CDR3 is TGTGCCAGCAGTCAACGGACAGGGGGCTTCGATCAGCCCCAGCATTTT. Protein: CASSQRTGGFDQPQHF.